The clone carrying this T cell receptor beta chain has at least ten counts. As to time point: after trial treatment. The treatment: LDRT plus nivolumab, ipilimumab, low-dose cyclophosphamide and aspirin (RACIN trial). Donors received nivolumab, ipilimumab, aspirin, low-dose cyclophosphamide and low-dose radiotherapy. This sample is part of a study of low-dose radiotherapy and immunotherapy resistance in tumors. In the study overall: Per fraction, Cohort 1 was given 0.5 Gy every 2 weeks, for a total of 6.5 Gy. With 1 Gy per fraction every two weeks, Cohort 2 accumulated 13 Gy across 26 weeks.

CDR1 SGDLS and CDR2 YYNGEE come from the germline V gene. V shed 4 bases and J shed 0 bases, with 17 bases lying between them. The CDR3 runs 17 residues. TRAV- and TRBV-specific primers, spanning alpha and beta chains, primed first-strand cDNA. With a V-primer adapter and a constant-region primer, TCRs were amplified for approximately 20 PCR cycles. Via MiXCR, TCRdb re-called the reads, giving one row per CDR3 protein. The table has tens of thousands of distinct CDR3 sequences, 20% seen once. The specimen comprised PBMCs, sampled after low-dose radiotherapy plus immunotherapy. The receptor was derived from a female donor with ovarian cancer. The V call is TRBV9, the J call TRBJ2-1, with TRBD2 as a possible D gene (6 bases). CDR3 in amino acids: CASSPRGSGYSYNEQFF. Written as DNA, the CDR3 is TGTGCCAGCAGCCCTCGGGGAAGCGGGTACTCCTACAATGAGCAGTTCTTC.